This entry is about one T cell receptor (beta chain). This sample is part of a study of blood T cell repertoires in COVID-19. For the study at large: Material from acute and convalescent COVID-19 was sourced from the United States, Italy and Spain. Nucleic acid was either cDNA or gDNA, and it came from T cells, B-cell-depleted T cells, or PBMCs.

Original processing methods: Amplification with reference gene primers provided the estimates of nucleated cell counts. Libraries were prepared by immunoSEQ multiplex PCR; TCRdb keeps only in-frame clonotypes and omits some of them. The DNA gave D and trimming, while V, J and clone size come from that table. The sample shows 150,000 or so clones, 85% to 95% of them seen only once. Seattle cases were enrolled at active infection and followed longitudinally. This receptor was obtained from a woman aged 55-70 years with COVID-19, enrolled during active disease. The sample comprised peripheral blood.

As DNA, the CDR3 is TGCAGCGTTGTTGGGGAGGGTGGTGGGGCCAACGTCCTGACTTTC. Translation gives CSVVGEGGGANVLTF. This sequence joins TRBV29-1 and TRBJ2-6; 7 bases agree with TRBD2. The CDR3 has 15 amino acids. Trimming removed 4 bases from V and 3 bases from J; junction bases left unmatched: 6. Germline V gives CDR1 SQVTM, CDR2 ANQGSEA. Using reference TRBV29-1 and TRBJ2-6 for the parts outside the CDR3, the full variable domain is SAVISQKPSRDICQRGTSLTIQCQVDSQVTMMFWYRQQPGQSLTLIATANQGSEATYESGFVIDKFPISRPNLTFSTLTVSNMSPEDSSIYLCSVVGEGGGANVLTFGAGSRLTVL.